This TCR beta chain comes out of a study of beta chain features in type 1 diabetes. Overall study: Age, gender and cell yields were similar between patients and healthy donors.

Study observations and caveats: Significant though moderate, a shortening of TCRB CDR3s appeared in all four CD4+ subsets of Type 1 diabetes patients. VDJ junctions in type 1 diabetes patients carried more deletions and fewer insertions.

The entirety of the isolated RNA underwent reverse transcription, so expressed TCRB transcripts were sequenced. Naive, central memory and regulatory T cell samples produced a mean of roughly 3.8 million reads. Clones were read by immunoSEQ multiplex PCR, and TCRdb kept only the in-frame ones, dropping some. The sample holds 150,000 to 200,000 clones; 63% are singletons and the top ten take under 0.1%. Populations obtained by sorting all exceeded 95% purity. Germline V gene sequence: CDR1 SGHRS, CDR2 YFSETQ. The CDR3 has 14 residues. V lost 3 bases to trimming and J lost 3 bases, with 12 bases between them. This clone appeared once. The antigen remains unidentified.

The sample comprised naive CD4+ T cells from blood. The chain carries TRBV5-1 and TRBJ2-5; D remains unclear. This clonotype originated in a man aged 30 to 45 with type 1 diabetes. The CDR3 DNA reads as TGCGCCAGCAGCTATTCCGGCACCGAAGAGACCCAGTACTTC. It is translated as CASSYSGTEETQYF.